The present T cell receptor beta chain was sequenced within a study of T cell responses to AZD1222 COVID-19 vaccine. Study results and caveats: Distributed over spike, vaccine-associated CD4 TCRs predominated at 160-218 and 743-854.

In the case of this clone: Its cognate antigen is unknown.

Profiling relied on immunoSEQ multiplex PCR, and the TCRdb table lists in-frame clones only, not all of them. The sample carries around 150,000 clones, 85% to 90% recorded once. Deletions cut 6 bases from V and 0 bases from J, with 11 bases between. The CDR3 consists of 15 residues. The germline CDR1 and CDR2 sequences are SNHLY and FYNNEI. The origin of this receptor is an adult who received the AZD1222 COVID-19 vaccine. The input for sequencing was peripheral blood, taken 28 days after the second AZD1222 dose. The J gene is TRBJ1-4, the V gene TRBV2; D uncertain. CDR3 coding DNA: TGTGCCAGCAGCAAGGGAGTTGCAACTAATGAAAAACTGTTTTTT. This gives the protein CASSKGVATNEKLFF.